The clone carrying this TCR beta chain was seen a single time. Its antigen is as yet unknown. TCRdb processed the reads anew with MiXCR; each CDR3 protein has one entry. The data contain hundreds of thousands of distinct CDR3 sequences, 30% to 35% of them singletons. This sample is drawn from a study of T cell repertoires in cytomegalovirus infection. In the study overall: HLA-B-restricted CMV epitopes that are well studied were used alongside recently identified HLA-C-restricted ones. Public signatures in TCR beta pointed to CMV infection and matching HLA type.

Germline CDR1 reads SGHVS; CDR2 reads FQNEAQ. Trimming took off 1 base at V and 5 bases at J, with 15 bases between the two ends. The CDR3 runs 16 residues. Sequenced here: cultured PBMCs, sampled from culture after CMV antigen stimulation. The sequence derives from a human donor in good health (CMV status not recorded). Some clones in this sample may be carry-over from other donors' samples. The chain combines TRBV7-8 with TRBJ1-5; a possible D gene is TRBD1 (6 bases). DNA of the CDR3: TGTGCCAGCAGCTTAGGGGGGGGCACAGGAGATCAGCCCCAGCATTTT. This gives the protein CASSLGGGTGDQPQHF.